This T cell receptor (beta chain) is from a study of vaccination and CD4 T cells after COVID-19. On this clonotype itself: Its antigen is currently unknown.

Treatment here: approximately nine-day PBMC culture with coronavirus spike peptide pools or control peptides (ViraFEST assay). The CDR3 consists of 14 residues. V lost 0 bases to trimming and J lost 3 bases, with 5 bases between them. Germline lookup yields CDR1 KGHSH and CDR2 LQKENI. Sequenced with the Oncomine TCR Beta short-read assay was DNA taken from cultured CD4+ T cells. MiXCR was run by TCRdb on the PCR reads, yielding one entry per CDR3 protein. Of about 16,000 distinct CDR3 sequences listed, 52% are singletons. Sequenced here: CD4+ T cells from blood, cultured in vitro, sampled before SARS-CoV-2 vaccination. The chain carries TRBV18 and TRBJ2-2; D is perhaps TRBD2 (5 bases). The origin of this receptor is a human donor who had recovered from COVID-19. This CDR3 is CASSPPRDTGELFF. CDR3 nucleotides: TGTGCCAGCTCACCACCGCGGGACACCGGGGAGCTGTTTTTT. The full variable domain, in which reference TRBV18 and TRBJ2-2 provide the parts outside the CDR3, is NAGVMQNPRHLVRRRGQEARLRCSPMKGHSHVYWYRQLPEEGLKFMVYLQKENIIDESGMPKERFSAEFPKEGPSILRIQQVVRGDSAAYFCASSPPRDTGELFFGEGSRLTVL.